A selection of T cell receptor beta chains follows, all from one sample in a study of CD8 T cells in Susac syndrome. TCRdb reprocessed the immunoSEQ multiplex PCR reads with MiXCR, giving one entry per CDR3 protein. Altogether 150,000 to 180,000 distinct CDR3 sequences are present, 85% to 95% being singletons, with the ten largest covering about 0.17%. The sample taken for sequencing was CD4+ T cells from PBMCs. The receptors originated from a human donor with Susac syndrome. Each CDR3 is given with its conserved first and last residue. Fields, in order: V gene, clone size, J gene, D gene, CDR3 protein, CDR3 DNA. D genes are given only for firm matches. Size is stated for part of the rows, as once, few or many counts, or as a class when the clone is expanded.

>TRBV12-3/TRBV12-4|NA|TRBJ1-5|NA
CASRKGDQPQHF
TGTGCCAGCAGAAAGGGAGATCAGCCCCAGCATTTT
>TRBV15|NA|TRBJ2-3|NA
CATKEGGRTDTQYF
TGTGCCACGAAGGAGGGGGGCCGTACAGATACGCAGTATTTT
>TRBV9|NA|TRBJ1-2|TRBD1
CASSVETGSGYTF
TGTGCCAGCAGCGTAGAGACAGGGAGTGGCTACACCTTC
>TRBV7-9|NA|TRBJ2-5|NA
CASSPTRDSKETQYF
TGTGCCAGCAGCCCGACCCGGGACTCCAAAGAGACCCAGTACTTC
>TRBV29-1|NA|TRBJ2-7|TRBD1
CGGQDTYEQYF
TGCGGGGGACAGGACACCTACGAGCAGTACTTC
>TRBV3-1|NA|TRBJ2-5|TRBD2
CASSPWTSGGQETQYF
TGTGCCAGCAGCCCCTGGACTAGCGGGGGGCAAGAGACCCAGTACTTC
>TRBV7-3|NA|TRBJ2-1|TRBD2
CASSLGGGAGDEQFF
TGTGCCAGCAGCTTAGGCGGGGGGGCCGGCGATGAGCAGTTCTTC
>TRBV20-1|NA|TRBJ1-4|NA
CSARDVAEKLFF
TGCAGTGCTAGAGATGTGGCAGAAAAACTGTTTTTT
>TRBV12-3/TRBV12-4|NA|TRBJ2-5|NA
CASTLTGRETQYF
TGTGCCAGCACTTTGACAGGGAGGGAGACCCAGTACTTC
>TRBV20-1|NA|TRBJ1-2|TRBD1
CSAKSTGGNYGYTF
TGCAGTGCTAAGTCGACAGGGGGCAACTATGGCTACACCTTC
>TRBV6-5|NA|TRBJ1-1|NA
CASRLVTAAEAFF
TGTGCCAGCAGACTTGTTACAGCCGCTGAAGCTTTCTTT
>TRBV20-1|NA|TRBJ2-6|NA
CSASVGSGANVLTF
TGCAGTGCTAGTGTCGGCTCTGGGGCCAACGTCCTGACTTTC
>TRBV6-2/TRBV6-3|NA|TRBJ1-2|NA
CAVGTNYGYTF
TGTGCGGTAGGGACCAACTATGGCTACACCTTC
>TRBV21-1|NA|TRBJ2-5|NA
CASSKPTPTDRLGETQYF
TGTGCCAGCAGCAAACCGACCCCGACGGACCGGTTGGGGGAGACCCAGTACTTC
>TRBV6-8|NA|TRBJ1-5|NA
CASYQGMSSNQPQHF
TGTGCCAGCTACCAGGGTATGAGTAGCAATCAGCCCCAGCATTTT
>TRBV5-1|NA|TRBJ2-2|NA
CASSSDFSNTGELFF
TGCGCCAGCAGCTCGGACTTTTCCAACACCGGGGAGCTGTTTTTT
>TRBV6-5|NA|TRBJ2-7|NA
CASSRQGRDEQYF
TGTGCCAGCAGCAGACAGGGGAGGGACGAGCAGTACTTC
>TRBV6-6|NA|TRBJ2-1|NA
CASSPKRGTLGNEQFF
TGTGCCAGCAGTCCAAAAAGAGGGACGCTTGGCAATGAGCAGTTCTTC
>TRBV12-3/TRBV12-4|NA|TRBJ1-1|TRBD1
CASSLRDRGRKGEAFF
TGTGCCAGCAGTTTAAGGGACAGGGGCCGCAAAGGTGAAGCTTTCTTT
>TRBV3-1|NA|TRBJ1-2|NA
CASSQVLWPPIGGYTF
TGTGCCAGCAGCCAAGTCTTGTGGCCGCCGATCGGTGGCTACACCTTC
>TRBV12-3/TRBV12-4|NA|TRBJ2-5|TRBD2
CASSLAGEGETQYF
TGTGCCAGCAGTTTAGCAGGGGAGGGGGAGACCCAGTACTTC
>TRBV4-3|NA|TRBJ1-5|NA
CASSQEVSNQPQHF
TGCGCCAGCAGCCAAGAAGTAAGCAATCAGCCCCAGCATTTT
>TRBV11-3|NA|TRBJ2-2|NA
CASSLETGELFF
TGTGCCAGCAGCTTAGAAACCGGGGAGCTGTTTTTT
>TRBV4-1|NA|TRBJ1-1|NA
CASSQEHRTEAFF
TGCGCCAGCAGCCAAGAACACCGGACTGAAGCTTTCTTT
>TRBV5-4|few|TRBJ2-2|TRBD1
CASSLGQGGNTGELFF
TGTGCCAGCAGCTTAGGACAGGGAGGGAACACCGGGGAGCTGTTTTTT
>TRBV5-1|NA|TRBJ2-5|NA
CASSSSGPDTGETQYF
TGCGCCAGCAGCTCCTCGGGACCCGATACCGGAGAGACCCAGTACTTC
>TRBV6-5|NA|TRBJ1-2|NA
CASRTYPANYGYTF
TGTGCCAGCAGAACGTATCCAGCTAACTATGGCTACACCTTC
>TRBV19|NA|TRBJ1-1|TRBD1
CASTPGTVNTMNTEAFF
TGTGCCAGTACCCCCGGGACAGTGAACACAATGAACACTGAAGCTTTCTTT
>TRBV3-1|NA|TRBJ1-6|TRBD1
CASSQGGGWGSPLHF
TGTGCCAGCAGCCAAGGAGGGGGCTGGGGTTCACCCCTCCACTTT
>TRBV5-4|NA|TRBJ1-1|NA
CASSLPGPLNTEAFF
TGTGCCAGCAGCTTGCCGGGACCGCTGAACACTGAAGCTTTCTTT
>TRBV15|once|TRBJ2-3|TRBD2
CATSRELAGTDTQYF
TGTGCCACCAGCAGAGAGCTAGCGGGGACAGATACGCAGTATTTT
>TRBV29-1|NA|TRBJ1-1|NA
CSAKPYANTEAFF
TGCAGCGCTAAGCCGTATGCGAACACTGAAGCTTTCTTT
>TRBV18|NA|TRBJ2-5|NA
CASSGDSAGTQYF
TGTGCCAGCTCAGGGGACTCCGCGGGGACCCAGTACTTC
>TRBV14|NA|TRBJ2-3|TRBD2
CASKAGGLRASSTDTQYF
TGTGCCAGCAAGGCGGGGGGGCTCCGAGCGTCTAGCACAGATACGCAGTATTTT
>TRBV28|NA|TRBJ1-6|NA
CASSLGAYNSPLHF
TGTGCCAGCAGTCTGGGGGCCTATAATTCACCCCTCCACTTT
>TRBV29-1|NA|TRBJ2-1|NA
CSIANRVSGDEQFF
TGCAGCATAGCCAACAGGGTCAGTGGGGATGAGCAGTTCTTC
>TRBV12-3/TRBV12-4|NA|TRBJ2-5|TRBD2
CASSTSGGSETQYF
TGTGCCAGCAGTACTAGCGGGGGGTCGGAGACCCAGTACTTC
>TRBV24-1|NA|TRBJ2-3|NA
CATSDSRTTTLNTQYF
TGTGCCACCAGTGATTCCCGGACTACTACCCTAAATACGCAGTATTTT
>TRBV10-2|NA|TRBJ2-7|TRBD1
CASGGQGDYEQYF
TGCGCCAGCGGCGGACAGGGAGACTACGAGCAGTACTTC
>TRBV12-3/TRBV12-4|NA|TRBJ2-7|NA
CAVAQGPGEQYF
TGTGCCGTGGCTCAGGGACCAGGCGAGCAGTACTTC
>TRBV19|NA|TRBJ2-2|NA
CASSTRTVSTGELFF
TGTGCCAGTAGTACCCGGACAGTTTCCACCGGGGAGCTGTTTTTT
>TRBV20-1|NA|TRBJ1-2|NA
CSARLTGPYGYTF
TGCAGTGCTCGACTTACAGGGCCCTATGGCTACACCTTC
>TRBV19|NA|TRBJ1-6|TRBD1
CASSIQGGQNSPLHF
TGTGCCAGTAGTATCCAGGGGGGGCAAAATTCACCCCTCCACTTT
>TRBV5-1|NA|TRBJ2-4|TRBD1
CASSGTQGNIQYF
TGCGCCAGCAGCGGGACACAGGGGAACATTCAGTACTTC
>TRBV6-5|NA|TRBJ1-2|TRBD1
CASSYARTGGNYGYTF
TGTGCCAGCAGTTACGCTCGGACAGGGGGGAACTATGGCTACACCTTC
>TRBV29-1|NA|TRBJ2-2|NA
CSVETGGELFF
TGCAGCGTTGAGACTGGCGGGGAGCTGTTTTTT
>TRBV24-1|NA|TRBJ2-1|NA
CATSDLNGNEQFF
TGTGCCACCAGTGATTTGAACGGCAATGAGCAGTTCTTC
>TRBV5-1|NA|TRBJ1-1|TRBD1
CASSLGWMTGTEAFF
TGCGCCAGCAGCTTGGGGTGGATGACAGGGACTGAAGCTTTCTTT
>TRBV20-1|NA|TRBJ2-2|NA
CSALGQTNTGELFF
TGCAGTGCTCTTGGACAGACGAACACCGGGGAGCTGTTTTTT
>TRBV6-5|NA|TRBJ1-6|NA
CASSIGRYNSPLHF
TGTGCCAGCAGTATCGGACGTTACAATTCACCCCTCCACTTT
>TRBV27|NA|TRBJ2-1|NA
CASSLSMGFGEQFF
TGTGCCAGCAGTTTATCTATGGGGTTTGGGGAGCAGTTCTTC
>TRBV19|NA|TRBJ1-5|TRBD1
CAGGTGGGNQPQHF
TGTGCCGGGGGGACAGGGGGTGGCAATCAGCCCCAGCATTTT
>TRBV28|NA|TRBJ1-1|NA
CASSLPQGPEAFF
TGTGCCAGCAGTTTACCGCAGGGCCCTGAAGCTTTCTTT
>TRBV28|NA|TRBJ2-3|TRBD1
CASSAGGPDTQYF
TGTGCCAGCAGTGCAGGGGGTCCTGATACGCAGTATTTT
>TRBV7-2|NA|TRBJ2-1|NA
CASSFGPIGNNEQFF
TGTGCCAGCAGCTTCGGTCCTATAGGGAACAATGAGCAGTTCTTC